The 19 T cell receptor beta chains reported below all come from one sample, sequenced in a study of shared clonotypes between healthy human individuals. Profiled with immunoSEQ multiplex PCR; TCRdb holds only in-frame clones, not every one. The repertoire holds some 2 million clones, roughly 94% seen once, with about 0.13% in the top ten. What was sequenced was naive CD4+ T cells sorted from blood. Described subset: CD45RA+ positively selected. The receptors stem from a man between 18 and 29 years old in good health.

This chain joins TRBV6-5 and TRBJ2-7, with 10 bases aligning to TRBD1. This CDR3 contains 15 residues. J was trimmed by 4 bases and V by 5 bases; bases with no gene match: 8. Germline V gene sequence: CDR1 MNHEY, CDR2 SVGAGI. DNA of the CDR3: TGTGCCAGCAGTATGAGACAGGGGGCTGTTTACGAGCAGTACTTC. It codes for CASSMRQGAVYEQYF.

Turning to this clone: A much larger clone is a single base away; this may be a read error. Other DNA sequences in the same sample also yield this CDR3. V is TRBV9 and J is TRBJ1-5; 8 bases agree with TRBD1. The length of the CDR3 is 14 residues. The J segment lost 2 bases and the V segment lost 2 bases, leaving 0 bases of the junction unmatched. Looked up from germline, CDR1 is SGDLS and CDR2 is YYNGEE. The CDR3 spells CASSVGQGNQPQHF. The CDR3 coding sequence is TGTGCCAGCAGCGTGGGACAGGGCAATCAGCCCCAGCATTTT.

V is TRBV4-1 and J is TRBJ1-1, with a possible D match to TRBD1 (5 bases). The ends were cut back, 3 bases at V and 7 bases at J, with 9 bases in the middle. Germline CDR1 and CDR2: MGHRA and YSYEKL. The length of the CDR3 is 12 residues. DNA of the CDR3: TGCGCCAGCAGCCACCAGGGCCGTGAAGCTTTCTTT. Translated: CASSHQGREAFF.

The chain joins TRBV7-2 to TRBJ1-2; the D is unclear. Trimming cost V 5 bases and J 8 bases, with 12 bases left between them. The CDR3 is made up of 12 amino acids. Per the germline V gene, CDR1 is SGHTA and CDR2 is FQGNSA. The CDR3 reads CASSAGSRGYTF. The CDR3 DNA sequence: TGTGCCAGCAGCGCCGGTTCACGAGGCTACACCTTC.

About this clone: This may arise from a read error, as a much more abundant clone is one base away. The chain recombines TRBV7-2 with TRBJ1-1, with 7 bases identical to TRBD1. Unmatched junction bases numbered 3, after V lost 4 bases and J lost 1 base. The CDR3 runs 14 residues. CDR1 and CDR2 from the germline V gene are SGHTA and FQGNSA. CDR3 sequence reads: CASSSYRGNTEAFF. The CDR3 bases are TGTGCCAGCAGCTCATACAGGGGGAACACTGAAGCTTTCTTT.

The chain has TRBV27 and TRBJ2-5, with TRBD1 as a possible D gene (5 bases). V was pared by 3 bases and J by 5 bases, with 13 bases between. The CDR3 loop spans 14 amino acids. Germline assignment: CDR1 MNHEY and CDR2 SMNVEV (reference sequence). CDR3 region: CASSFSRNRETQYF. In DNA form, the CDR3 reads TGTGCCAGCAGTTTTAGCCGAAACAGGGAGACCCAGTACTTC.

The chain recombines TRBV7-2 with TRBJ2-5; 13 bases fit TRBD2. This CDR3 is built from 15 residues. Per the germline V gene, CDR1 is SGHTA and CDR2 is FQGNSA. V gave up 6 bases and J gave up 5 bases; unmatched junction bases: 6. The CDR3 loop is CASRRTSGSSETQYF. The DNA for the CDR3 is TGTGCCAGCAGACGGACTAGCGGGAGTAGTGAGACCCAGTACTTC.

The CDR3 sequence is CAISLLASNEQFF. The CDR3 DNA sequence: TGTGCCATCAGCCTACTAGCATCGAATGAGCAGTTCTTC. The chain has TRBV10-3 and TRBJ2-1, with D possibly matching TRBD2 (6 bases). Germline CDR1 is ENHRY and CDR2 is SYGVKD. This CDR3 contains 13 residues. The ends were cut back, 6 bases at V and 7 bases at J, with 13 bases in the middle.

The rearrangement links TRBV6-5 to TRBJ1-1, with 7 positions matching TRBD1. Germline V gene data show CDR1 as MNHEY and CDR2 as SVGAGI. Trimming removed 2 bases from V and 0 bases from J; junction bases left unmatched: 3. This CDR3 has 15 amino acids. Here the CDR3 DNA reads TGTGCCAGCAGTTACGCAGGGGGACTGAACACTGAAGCTTTCTTT. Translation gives CASSYAGGLNTEAFF.

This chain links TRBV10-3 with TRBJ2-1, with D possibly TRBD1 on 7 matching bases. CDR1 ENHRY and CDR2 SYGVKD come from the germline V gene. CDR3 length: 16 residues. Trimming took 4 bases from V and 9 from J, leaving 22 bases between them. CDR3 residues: CAISGGTARMGGEQFF. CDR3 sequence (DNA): TGTGCCATCAGTGGCGGGACAGCGAGAATGGGGGGTGAGCAGTTCTTC.

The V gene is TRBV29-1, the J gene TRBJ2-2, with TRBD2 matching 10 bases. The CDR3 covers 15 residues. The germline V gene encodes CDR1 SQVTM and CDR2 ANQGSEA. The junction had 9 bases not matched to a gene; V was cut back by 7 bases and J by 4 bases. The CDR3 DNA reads TGCAGCGCTTTACTAGCGGGGAAAGGCACCGGGGAGCTGTTTTTT. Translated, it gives CSALLAGKGTGELFF.

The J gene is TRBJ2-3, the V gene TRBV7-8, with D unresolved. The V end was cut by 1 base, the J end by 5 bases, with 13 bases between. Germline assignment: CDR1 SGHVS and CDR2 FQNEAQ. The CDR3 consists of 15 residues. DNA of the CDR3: TGTGCCAGCAGCTTAGTAAGGGATAGATTAGATACGCAGTATTTT. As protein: CASSLVRDRLDTQYF.

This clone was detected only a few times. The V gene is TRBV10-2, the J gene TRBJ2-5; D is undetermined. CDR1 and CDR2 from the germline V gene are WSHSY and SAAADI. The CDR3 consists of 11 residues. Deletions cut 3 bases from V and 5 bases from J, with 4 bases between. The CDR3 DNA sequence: TGCGCCAGCAGTGATCCTGAGACCCAGTACTTC. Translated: CASSDPETQYF.

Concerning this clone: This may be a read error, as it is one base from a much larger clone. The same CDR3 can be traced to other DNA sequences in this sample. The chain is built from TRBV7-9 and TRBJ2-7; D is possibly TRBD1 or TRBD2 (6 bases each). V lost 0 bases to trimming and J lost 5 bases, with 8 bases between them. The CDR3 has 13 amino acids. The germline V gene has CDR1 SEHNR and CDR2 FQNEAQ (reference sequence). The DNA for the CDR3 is TGTGCCAGCAGCTTAGCGGGGGGCAACGAGCAGTACTTC. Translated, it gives CASSLAGGNEQYF.

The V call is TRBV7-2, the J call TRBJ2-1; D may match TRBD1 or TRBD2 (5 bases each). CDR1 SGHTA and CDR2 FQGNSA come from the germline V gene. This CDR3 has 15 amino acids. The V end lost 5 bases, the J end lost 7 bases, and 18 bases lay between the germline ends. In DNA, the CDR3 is TGTGCCAGCAGCCCAACCGGGGCCGACCGGAATGAGCAGTTCTTC. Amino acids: CASSPTGADRNEQFF.

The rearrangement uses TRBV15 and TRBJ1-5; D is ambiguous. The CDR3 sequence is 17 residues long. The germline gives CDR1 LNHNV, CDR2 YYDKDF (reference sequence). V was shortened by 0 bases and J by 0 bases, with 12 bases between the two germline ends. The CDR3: CATSRDGKPNSNQPQHF. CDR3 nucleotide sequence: TGTGCCACCAGCAGAGATGGGAAGCCCAATAGCAATCAGCCCCAGCATTTT.

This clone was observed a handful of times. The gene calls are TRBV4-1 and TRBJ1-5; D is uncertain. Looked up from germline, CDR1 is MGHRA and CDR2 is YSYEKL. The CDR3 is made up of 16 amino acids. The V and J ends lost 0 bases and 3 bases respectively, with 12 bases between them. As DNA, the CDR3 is TGCGCCAGCAGCCAAGACGGGGAGGCGGCCAATCAGCCCCAGCATTTT. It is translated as CASSQDGEAANQPQHF.

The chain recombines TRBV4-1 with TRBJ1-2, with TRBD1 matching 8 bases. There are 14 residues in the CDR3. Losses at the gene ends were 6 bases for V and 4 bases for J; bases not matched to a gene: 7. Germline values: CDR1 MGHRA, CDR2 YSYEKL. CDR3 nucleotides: TGCGCCAGCAGTGAGGGGGGGACAGGCTATGGCTACACCTTC. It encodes CASSEGGTGYGYTF.

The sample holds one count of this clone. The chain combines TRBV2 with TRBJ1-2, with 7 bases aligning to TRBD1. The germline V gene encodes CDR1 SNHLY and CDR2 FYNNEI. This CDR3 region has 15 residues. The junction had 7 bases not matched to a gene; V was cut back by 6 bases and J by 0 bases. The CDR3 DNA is TGTGCCAGCAGCACATCGGGACAGCCTAACTATGGCTACACCTTC. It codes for CASSTSGQPNYGYTF.